Presented here are 28 T cell receptor beta chains from one specimen sequenced in a study of cytomegalovirus exposure and HLA in healthy donors. The PCR used 60 Vbeta and 13 Jbeta primers. The data were produced by immunoSEQ multiplex PCR, yet TCRdb's version contains in-frame clones alone and is incomplete. The sample carries some 150,000 clones, around 80% recorded once. Sequencing input: PBMCs. The receptors derive from a woman under 40 in good health and CMV-seropositive.

The chain carries TRBV7-3 and TRBJ2-7; 9 bases are shared with TRBD1. The CDR3 covers 14 residues. CDR1 SGHTA and CDR2 FQGTGA come from the germline V gene. The trim removed 5 bases at V and 1 base at J, leaving 3 bases unmatched. CDR3 DNA sequence: TGTGCCAGCAGCACGGGACAGGGATCCTACGAGCAGTACTTC. Translation: CASSTGQGSYEQYF. Filled out from reference TRBV7-3 and TRBJ2-7, the complete variable domain reads GAGVSQTPSNKVTEKGKYVELRCDPISGHTALYWYRQSLGQGPEFLIYFQGTGAADDSGLPNDRFFAVRPEGSVSTLKIQRTERGDSAVYLCASSTGQGSYEQYFGPGTRLTVT.

The chain combines TRBV7-2 with TRBJ2-7; D is unresolved. Germline-derived CDR1 and CDR2 are SGHTA and FQGNSA. Trimming removed 2 bases from V and 1 base from J, with 9 bases in between. The CDR3 extends over 14 amino acids. DNA for the CDR3: TGTGCCAGCAGCTTAAATATAGAGTCCTACGAGCAGTACTTC. Translated: CASSLNIESYEQYF.

The gene calls are TRBV14 and TRBJ1-3, with unresolved D. Trimming cost V 5 bases and J 0 bases, with 8 bases left between them. Germline assignment: CDR1 SGHDN and CDR2 FVKESK. CDR3 length: 14 amino acids. This CDR3 reads CASSILSSGNTIYF. CDR3 sequence (DNA): TGTGCCAGCAGCATCCTGAGCTCTGGAAACACCATATATTTT. The full variable domain, its missing parts supplied by reference TRBV14 and TRBJ1-3, is EAGVTQFPSHSVIEKGQTVTLRCDPISGHDNLYWYRRVMGKEIKFLLHFVKESKQDESGMPNNRFLAERTGGTYSTLKVQPAELEDSGVYFCASSILSSGNTIYFGEGSWLTVV.

This rearrangement joins TRBV10-3 to TRBJ2-6; 12 bases match TRBD1. Germline values: CDR1 ENHRY, CDR2 SYGVKD. The CDR3 covers 20 residues. V was pared by 0 bases and J by 0 bases, with 6 bases of the junction left unmatched. As DNA, the CDR3 is TGTGCCATCAGTGAGTCACCGGGACAGGGGGCTATCTCTGGGGCCAACGTCCTGACTTTC. Its translation: CAISESPGQGAISGANVLTF.

The J gene is TRBJ1-1, the V gene TRBV5-4, with D perhaps TRBD1 (6 bases). This CDR3 is built from 15 residues. CDR1 is SGHNT, CDR2 YYREEE, per germline (reference sequence). The ends were cut back, 1 base at V and 2 bases at J, with 12 bases in the middle. CDR3 region: CASSLLDRRNTEAFF. CDR3 DNA sequence: TGTGCCAGCAGCTTGCTTGACAGGCGAAACACTGAAGCTTTCTTT.

V gene TRBV6-5 combines with J gene TRBJ1-5; D might be TRBD1 (6 bases). The CDR3 contains 14 residues. Germline V lookup: CDR1 MNHEY, CDR2 SVGAGI. The V end lost 5 bases, the J end lost 4 bases, and 12 bases lay between the germline ends. The CDR3 nucleotides read TGTGCCAGCAGTCGGACAGAGACTAATCAGCCCCAGCATTTT. It yields the protein CASSRTETNQPQHF.

The rearrangement links TRBV6-5 to TRBJ1-5; no reliable D call. Trimming took 4 bases from V and 4 from J, leaving 8 bases between them. Per the germline V gene, CDR1 is MNHEY and CDR2 is SVGAGI. This CDR3 contains 13 residues. The CDR3, as DNA: TGTGCCAGCAGTTTACATTGGAATCAGCCCCAGCATTTT. It is translated as CASSLHWNQPQHF.

This clone was counted once. The chain employs TRBV29-1 and TRBJ2-3; possibly TRBD1 for D (5 bases). Trimming took 0 bases from V and 6 from J, leaving 10 bases between them. The CDR3 has 13 residues. The germline V gene encodes CDR1 SQVTM and CDR2 ANQGSEA. CDR3 in DNA: TGCAGCGTTGAAGAAGGGGTCAGGGATACGCAGTATTTT. Translated: CSVEEGVRDTQYF.

The chain is built from TRBV28 and TRBJ1-5; D ambiguous. The CDR3 is made up of 14 amino acids. Trimming took off 6 bases at V and 0 bases at J, with 9 bases between the two ends. From germline, CDR1 is MDHEN and CDR2 SYDVKM. In nucleotides, the CDR3 is TGTGCCAGCAGGGCCGGGAATAGCAATCAGCCCCAGCATTTT. Its protein product is CASRAGNSNQPQHF.

The J gene is TRBJ2-5, the V gene TRBV5-4, with 10 bases matching TRBD1. The J call could be wrong; TRBJ2-7 is a better fit for the DNA end. The V gene's germline CDR1 is SGHNT and CDR2 YYREEE (reference sequence). CDR3 length: 15 residues. This CDR3 reads CASRSGTGAPYEQYF. The CDR3 coding sequence is TGTGCCAGCAGAAGTGGGACAGGGGCCCCCTACGAGCAGTACTTC.

This chain connects TRBV19 to TRBJ1-2, with TRBD1 matching over 11 bases. Germline V gene data show CDR1 as LNHDA and CDR2 as SQIVND (reference sequence). The CDR3 has 14 residues. The trim removed 5 bases at V and 6 bases at J, leaving 5 bases unmatched. CDR3 loop: CASSAQDRGHGYTF. CDR3 bases: TGTGCCAGTAGTGCGCAGGACAGGGGGCATGGCTACACCTTC.

The chain joins TRBV30 to TRBJ1-1; D possibly corresponds to TRBD1 (5 bases). Trimming removed 2 bases from V and 4 bases from J, with 14 bases in between. CDR3 length: 14 amino acids. Germline CDR1 is GTSNPN and CDR2 is SVGIG (reference sequence). CDR3: CAWSPFTGGTEAFF. The CDR3 nucleotides read TGTGCCTGGAGTCCCTTCACGGGGGGCACTGAAGCTTTCTTT.

The V call is TRBV27, the J call TRBJ2-7; TRBD1 matches 7 bases. J gave up 1 base and V 1 base, and 7 bases lay outside the gene matches. The CDR3 is 16 residues long. From germline, CDR1 is MNHEY and CDR2 SMNVEV (reference sequence). Here the CDR3 DNA reads TGTGCCAGCAGTTTATTGACAGGGCGCCCATCCTACGAGCAGTACTTC. Its translation is CASSLLTGRPSYEQYF.

In this sample, this clone turned up a few times. The chain couples TRBV19 to TRBJ2-1; weak D call: TRBD2 (6 bases). The CDR3 covers 12 residues. Trimming cost V 1 base and J 9 bases, with 7 bases left between them. Germline values: CDR1 LNHDA, CDR2 SQIVND (reference sequence). CDR3 amino acids: CASSIGGGEQFF. The DNA for the CDR3 is TGTGCCAGTAGTATAGGGGGAGGTGAGCAGTTCTTC.

This chain uses TRBV19 with TRBJ1-1; D might be TRBD1 (5 bases). Germline CDR1 reads LNHDA; CDR2 reads SQIVND (reference sequence). The CDR3 runs to 13 residues. Trimming removed 3 bases at V and 4 bases at J, with 9 bases between. The CDR3 sequence: CASSIRGGTEAFF. As DNA, the CDR3 is TGTGCCAGTAGTATCCGCGGGGGCACTGAAGCTTTCTTT.

The chain couples TRBV27 to TRBJ1-4; the D gene is possibly TRBD1 (5 bases). The length of the CDR3 is 17 residues. Trimming left V 6 bases short and J 2 bases short, with 19 bases between. The germline V gene encodes CDR1 MNHEY and CDR2 SMNVEV (reference sequence). This CDR3 reads CASRLRGQFETNEKLFF. The CDR3 DNA follows: TGTGCCAGCAGACTAAGGGGCCAGTTTGAGACTAATGAAAAACTGTTTTTT.

The V gene is TRBV28, the J gene TRBJ1-3, with 8 bases fitting TRBD1. The CDR3 is 17 amino acids. V lost 4 bases and J lost 0; bases outside the gene matches: 8. Germline CDR1 reads MDHEN; CDR2 reads SYDVKM. For the CDR3, the DNA is TGTGCCAGCAGTTCCGGGACAGGCCGACTCTCTGGAAACACCATATATTTT. It encodes CASSSGTGRLSGNTIYF.

A few counts support this clone. V usage is TRBV10-3 and J usage is TRBJ1-5; D may be TRBD1 (6 bases). V was trimmed by 5 bases and J by 3 bases, leaving 14 bases between them. Per the germline V gene, CDR1 is ENHRY and CDR2 is SYGVKD. The CDR3 sequence is 15 residues long. The CDR3 reads CAISKKKGDNQPQHF. As DNA, the CDR3 is TGTGCCATCAGTAAGAAGAAGGGGGACAATCAGCCCCAGCATTTT.

The chain couples TRBV10-3 to TRBJ2-2; a weak D match, TRBD1 (5 bases). The CDR3 spans 16 residues. V was clipped by 6 bases and J by 0 bases, with 14 bases between them. Per germline, CDR1 ENHRY and CDR2 SYGVKD. The CDR3 coding sequence is TGTGCCATCAGCTCGGACACCACCCCGAACACCGGGGAGCTGTTTTTT. This encodes CAISSDTTPNTGELFF.

The gene calls are TRBV7-3 and TRBJ2-7, with 8 bases that match TRBD2. Germline loops: CDR1 SGHTA, CDR2 FQGTGA. The junction had 17 bases not matched to a gene; V was cut back by 1 base and J by 0 bases. The CDR3 covers 20 residues. CDR3 in amino acids: CASSLSTTKSGGLSSYEQYF. The CDR3 DNA reads TGTGCCAGCAGCTTAAGCACCACGAAAAGCGGGGGCCTTAGCTCCTACGAGCAGTACTTC.

This clone came up once. This CDR3 is CASRATSNTGELFF. The CDR3 region has the DNA TGTGCCAGCAGAGCTACTTCGAACACCGGGGAGCTGTTTTTT. The chain carries TRBV2 and TRBJ2-2; D uncertain. The CDR3 length is 14 residues. V was shortened by 6 bases and J by 0 bases, with 8 bases between the two germline ends. In germline, CDR1 is SNHLY, CDR2 FYNNEI. Full variable domain (missing parts from reference TRBV2 and TRBJ2-2): EPEVTQTPSHQVTQMGQEVILRCVPISNHLYFYWYRQILGQKVEFLVSFYNNEISEKSEIFDDQFSVERPDGSNFTLKIRSTKLEDSAMYFCASRATSNTGELFFGEGSRLTVL.

The chain carries TRBV11-2 and TRBJ2-2; TRBD1 matches at 9 bases. Losses at the gene ends were 1 base for V and 0 bases for J; bases not matched to a gene: 0. CDR3 length: 16 residues. Germline loops: CDR1 SGHAT, CDR2 FQNNGV. In DNA form, the CDR3 reads TGTGCCAGCAGCTTAGGACAGGGGGCGAACACCGGGGAGCTGTTTTTT. Its protein is CASSLGQGANTGELFF.

This clone has just one count. The CDR3 is CASAALGTEAFF. In DNA, the CDR3 is TGTGCCAGCGCGGCCCTGGGCACTGAAGCTTTCTTT. This chain uses TRBV6-1 with TRBJ1-1; the D is unclear. The CDR3 has 12 amino acids. Germline V gives CDR1 MNHNS, CDR2 SASEGT. The V end was cut by 8 bases, the J end by 4 bases, with 11 bases between.

This chain links TRBV6-5 with TRBJ2-7; D is perhaps TRBD1 (5 bases). Germline assignment: CDR1 MNHEY and CDR2 SVGAGI. The CDR3 runs 15 residues. Trimming took off 5 bases at V and 1 base at J, with 15 bases between the two ends. The CDR3 nucleotides are TGTGCCAGCAGTCGGCCGGGCAGGGTTTCCTACGAGCAGTACTTC. Protein sequence: CASSRPGRVSYEQYF.

This clone is a singleton in its sample. This chain links TRBV6-1 with TRBJ2-5; TRBD2 is a possible D gene (7 bases). Germline V gene lookup returns CDR1 MNHNS and CDR2 SASEGT. The CDR3 runs 15 residues. The ends were cut back, 2 bases at V and 1 base at J, with 11 bases in the middle. This CDR3 reads CASSERGASQETQYF. For the CDR3, the DNA is TGTGCCAGCAGTGAACGGGGGGCCTCCCAAGAGACCCAGTACTTC.

The V gene is TRBV5-1, the J gene TRBJ1-3, with 7 bases aligning to TRBD1. Germline CDR1 and CDR2: SGHRS and YFSETQ. The CDR3 contains 15 residues. V shed 2 bases, J shed 4 bases, and the junction held 6 bases outside the gene matches. CDR3 DNA sequence: TGCGCCAGCAGCTTCGAGGGGGCGCGGGGAAACACCATATATTTT. It yields the protein CASSFEGARGNTIYF.

The gene calls are TRBV19 and TRBJ1-5, with 10 bases fitting TRBD1. Germline loops: CDR1 LNHDA, CDR2 SQIVND (reference sequence). The CDR3 has 13 residues. V trimming: 6 bases; J trimming: 6 bases; junction bases outside the gene matches: 2. CDR3 amino acids: CASRGTGVQPQHF. CDR3 nucleotides: TGTGCCAGTAGGGGGACAGGGGTTCAGCCCCAGCATTTT.

With regard to this clone: The junction and the germline gene differ at one end; a read error may be behind it. This chain links TRBV7-9 with TRBJ1-2; 7 bases agree with TRBD1. The CDR3 is 13 residues long. Germline V gene lookup returns CDR1 SEHNR and CDR2 FQNEAQ (reference sequence). The CDR3: CSSSLGDSYGYTF. Here the CDR3 DNA reads TGTTCCAGCAGCTTAGGGGACAGTTATGGCTACACCTTC.